This T cell receptor (beta chain) came from a study of post-analysis software for immune sequencing data. Study-wide results and caveats: F measure showed strong co-clustering of same-batch samples. The five TRBV segments detected at higher frequency in patients than in controls included TRBV5-6, TRBV5-1 and TRBV20-1.

Details on this clonotype: Its antigen is unknown.

Unique molecular identifiers tagged the TCR beta cDNA libraries. TCRdb recomputed calls from the PCR reads with MiXCR, one row per CDR3 protein. Of some 260,000 distinct CDR3 sequences listed, 36% are singletons. Germline CDR1 and CDR2: MGHRA and YSYEKL. This CDR3 is built from 14 residues. V lost 4 bases and J lost 3, with 12 bases in between. The sequence was collected from a girl between 5 and 17 years old with multiple sclerosis. The sequenced sample was blood. The chain carries TRBV4-1 and TRBJ1-1; tentative D call: TRBD1 (5 bases). The CDR3 spells CASSRGDGDTEAFF. The CDR3 nucleotides read TGCGCCAGCAGCCGGGGCGACGGAGACACTGAAGCTTTCTTT.